One and the same sample provided the 19 T cell receptor beta chains below, sequenced in a study of control samples from healthy donors and cancer patients. Sequenced by immunoSEQ multiplex PCR; TCRdb stores in-frame clones only, minus some. The sample yields some 150,000 clones, less than 95% seen once. The sample comprised blood. The receptor source for this set is a man between 18 and 35 years old in good health.

The rearrangement uses TRBV5-4 and TRBJ2-7, with D possibly being TRBD1 or TRBD2 (5 bases each). With 4 bases removed from V and 2 bases from J, the gap between germline ends came to 16 bases. CDR3 length equals 15 residues. The germline V gene encodes CDR1 SGHNT and CDR2 YYREEE (reference sequence). The CDR3 DNA reads as TGTGCCAGCAGCCCCGGGACCCTCACCGCCTACGAGCAGTACTTC. It codes for CASSPGTLTAYEQYF.

The gene calls are TRBV7-3 and TRBJ2-6; tentatively, D is TRBD1 or TRBD2 (5 bases each). Per the germline V gene, CDR1 is SGHTA and CDR2 is FQGTGA. Trimming took 5 bases from V and 1 from J, leaving 12 bases between them. This CDR3 is 16 amino acids long. CDR3 protein: CASSPPEGSGANVLTF. The CDR3 bases are TGTGCCAGCAGCCCCCCCGAGGGGTCTGGGGCCAACGTCCTGACTTTC. Based on the CDR3 plus reference TRBV7-3 and TRBJ2-6, the full variable domain is GAGVSQTPSNKVTEKGKYVELRCDPISGHTALYWYRQSLGQGPEFLIYFQGTGAADDSGLPNDRFFAVRPEGSVSTLKIQRTERGDSAVYLCASSPPEGSGANVLTFGAGSRLTVL.

The chain carries TRBV5-1 and TRBJ1-3; possibly TRBD1 for D (5 bases). Germline V gene lookup returns CDR1 SGHRS and CDR2 YFSETQ. CDR3 length: 15 amino acids. Trimming cost V 1 base and J 3 bases, with 11 bases left between them. The CDR3 nucleotides read TGCGCCAGCAGCTTGACGACAGAGTTTGGAAACACCATATATTTT. Translated, it gives CASSLTTEFGNTIYF. Using reference TRBV5-1 and TRBJ1-3 for the parts outside the CDR3, the full variable domain is KAGVTQTPRYLIKTRGQQVTLSCSPISGHRSVSWYQQTPGQGLQFLFEYFSETQRNKGNFPGRFSGRQFSNSRSEMNVSTLELGDSALYLCASSLTTEFGNTIYFGEGSWLTVV.

This rearrangement joins TRBV18 to TRBJ2-3; D is unclear. V lost 1 base, J lost 3 bases, and 20 bases lay in between. The CDR3 has 18 residues. From germline, CDR1 is KGHSH and CDR2 LQKENI. The CDR3 DNA is TGTGCCAGCTCACCACGGGCGGCCAGGTCACACGATACAGATACGCAGTATTTT. It translates to CASSPRAARSHDTDTQYF.

This sequence joins TRBV10-3 and TRBJ2-7; D gene ambiguous. Per germline, CDR1 ENHRY and CDR2 SYGVKD. The V gene lost 4 bases and the J gene lost 0 bases, with 10 bases spanning the gap. The CDR3 spans 14 residues. CDR3 sequence (DNA): TGTGCCATCAGTGCGGAGACGGCCTCCTACGAGCAGTACTTC. This codes for CAISAETASYEQYF.

The chain joins TRBV6-5 to TRBJ2-3, with D perhaps matching TRBD1 or TRBD2 (5 bases each). V lost 8 bases and J lost 11, with 11 bases in between. This CDR3 is built from 10 residues. CDR1 is MNHEY and CDR2 is SVGAGI in the germline V gene. The CDR3 sequence: CASGTVEQYF. The CDR3 DNA is TGTGCCAGCGGGACGGTCGAGCAGTATTTT.

Remarks on this clone: This same CDR3 is encoded by further DNA sequences in the sample. This chain joins TRBV5-1 and TRBJ2-7; D not certain. This CDR3 is built from 13 residues. V lost 0 bases and J lost 0, with 4 bases in between. Germline V gene data show CDR1 as SGHRS and CDR2 as YFSETQ. CDR3 sequence (DNA): TGCGCCAGCAGCTTGGACTACTCCTACGAGCAGTACTTC. This translates into CASSLDYSYEQYF.

The rearrangement joins TRBV27 to TRBJ1-1; D call uncertain. Looked up from germline, CDR1 is MNHEY and CDR2 is SMNVEV (reference sequence). V lost 2 bases and J 1 base, leaving 5 bases between the germline ends. This CDR3 comprises 13 residues. The CDR3: CASSLIGNTEAFF. CDR3 in DNA: TGTGCCAGCAGTTTAATTGGGAACACTGAAGCTTTCTTT.

The J gene is TRBJ1-1, the V gene TRBV12-3 or TRBV12-4; the D is unclear. The CDR3 extends over 13 amino acids. V shed 3 bases and J shed 3 bases, with 8 bases lying between them. For the CDR3, the DNA is TGTGCCAGCAGTTTCTATCGGGACACTGAAGCTTTCTTT. This translates into CASSFYRDTEAFF.

The V call is TRBV4-2, the J call TRBJ2-3; D ambiguous. V was trimmed by 0 bases and J by 3 bases, leaving 16 bases between them. Germline loops: CDR1 LGHNA, CDR2 YNFKEQ. CDR3 length equals 17 residues. For the CDR3, the DNA is TGTGCCAGCAGCCAAGATAATCCTCCCCTAATTACAGATACGCAGTATTTT. Amino acids: CASSQDNPPLITDTQYF.

This chain joins TRBV5-1 and TRBJ1-2; D unclear. V lost 3 bases and J lost 8, with 14 bases in between. Germline V gives CDR1 SGHRS, CDR2 YFSETQ. The CDR3 runs 13 residues. The CDR3 loop is CASSSDIGNGYTF. The CDR3 nucleotides are TGCGCCAGCAGCTCTGATATCGGCAACGGCTACACCTTC.

The rearrangement joins TRBV5-1 to TRBJ2-5, with D possibly TRBD1 on 6 matching bases. The germline V gene has CDR1 SGHRS and CDR2 YFSETQ. The CDR3 spans 15 residues. Trimming left V 0 bases short and J 1 base short, with 10 bases between. In nucleotides, the CDR3 is TGCGCCAGCAGCTTGGCCGGGACACTCCAAGAGACCCAGTACTTC. Its protein is CASSLAGTLQETQYF.

CDR3 in DNA: TGTGCCAGCAGACCTACACCGGGACAGGGGGCGGTTAGCAATCAGCCCCAGCATTTT. This sequence encodes CASRPTPGQGAVSNQPQHF. This chain connects TRBV28 to TRBJ1-5; 12 positions agree with TRBD1. With 6 bases clipped from V and 0 bases from J, the junction kept 12 bases outside the gene matches. This CDR3 spans 19 amino acids. The germline CDR1 and CDR2 sequences are MDHEN and SYDVKM.

V is TRBV7-2 and J is TRBJ2-3; perhaps D is TRBD1 or TRBD2 (5 bases each). With 5 bases removed from V and 1 base from J, the gap between germline ends came to 19 bases. Germline CDR1 is SGHTA and CDR2 is FQGNSA. This CDR3 contains 17 residues. The CDR3 sequence: CASSPEPGRGGTDTQYF. For the CDR3, the DNA is TGTGCCAGCAGCCCAGAACCGGGACGAGGAGGCACAGATACGCAGTATTTT.

This chain connects TRBV5-1 to TRBJ2-7; no clear D. This CDR3 has 13 residues. Trimming removed 1 base from V and 5 bases from J, with 10 bases in between. CDR1 SGHRS and CDR2 YFSETQ come from the germline V gene. The CDR3 loop reads CASSLTSPHEQYF. The CDR3 region has the DNA TGCGCCAGCAGCTTGACGAGCCCCCACGAGCAGTACTTC.

The CDR3 coding sequence is TGTGCCATCAGTGAGTCTCGTACCAACTATGGCTACACCTTC. It codes for CAISESRTNYGYTF. The chain is built from TRBV10-3 and TRBJ1-2; D gene unclear. The CDR3 covers 14 residues. V lost 0 bases and J lost 2, with 7 bases in between. The germline V gene encodes CDR1 ENHRY and CDR2 SYGVKD.

The chain employs TRBV6-1 and TRBJ1-1; 7 nucleotides align to TRBD1. From germline, CDR1 is MNHNS and CDR2 SASEGT. This CDR3 comprises 14 residues. V lost 5 bases and J lost 0; bases outside the gene matches: 3. CDR3 coding DNA: TGTGCCAGCAGTTGGGGACAGCTGAACACTGAAGCTTTCTTT. It yields the protein CASSWGQLNTEAFF.

With regard to this clone: One junction end does not reproduce the germline sequence, and a read error may be involved. This chain connects TRBV4-1 to TRBJ1-2; no clear D. The length of the CDR3 is 16 residues. Germline CDR1 reads MGHRA; CDR2 reads YSYEKL. The CDR3 sequence is CASSKDPLRGEYGYTF. CDR3 DNA: TGCGCCAGCAGCAAAGATCCTCTCCGCGGAGAGTATGGCTACACCTTC.

The chain is built from TRBV2 and TRBJ1-1, with 7 bases fitting TRBD1. Germline V gives CDR1 SNHLY, CDR2 FYNNEI. The CDR3 contains 14 residues. Trimming took 6 bases from V and 3 from J; bases not matched to a gene: 7. CDR3 in amino acids: CASREQGYDTEAFF. CDR3 nucleotides: TGTGCCAGCAGGGAACAGGGGTACGACACTGAAGCTTTCTTT.